Following are 3 T cell receptor beta chains from one sample sequenced in a study of regulatory T cells in long-lasting Graves disease. Time point specified: persistent/refractory GD, antithyroid drugs over 5 years with positive TRAb. From RNA extracted from PBMCs, the TCR library was made. Libraries of TCR beta came from iRepertoire HTBI primers plus Arm-PCR of CDR3 regions. A single record per CDR3 protein comes from TCRdb applying MiXCR to the multiplex PCR reads. The sample lists about 660,000 distinct CDR3 sequences; 30% were seen once. The input for sequencing was peripheral blood mononuclear cells (PBMCs), taken when the disease was refractory, from a patient treated with antithyroid drugs. The receptors originated from a female donor with Graves disease.

The chain combines TRBV19 with TRBJ2-4; TRBD2 might be the D (6 bases). The germline V gene encodes CDR1 LNHDA and CDR2 SQIVND (reference sequence). The CDR3 totals 13 residues. Trimming shortened V by 1 base and J by 5 bases, and 6 bases separated the two germline ends. CDR3 DNA sequence: TGTGCCAGTAGTATAGGCGGGGAAAACATTCAGTACTTC. As protein: CASSIGGENIQYF.

V usage is TRBV2 and J usage is TRBJ1-2, with 8 positions matching TRBD1. This CDR3 is built from 14 residues. Germline V gene sequence: CDR1 SNHLY, CDR2 FYNNEI. Trimming at V came to 4 bases and at J to 0 bases, leaving 1 base not matched to a gene. In nucleotides, the CDR3 is TGTGCCAGCAGTGGGACAGGGCCTAACTATGGCTACACCTTC. It is translated as CASSGTGPNYGYTF.

The V call is TRBV6-1, the J call TRBJ2-7, with 13 bases aligning to TRBD2. CDR3 length: 19 amino acids. Germline lookup yields CDR1 MNHNS and CDR2 SASEGT. J lost 5 bases, V lost 2 bases, and 15 bases had no gene match. The CDR3, as DNA: TGTGCCAGCAGTGAATTGACTAGCGGGAGGATTCCGGTCGGGGACGAGCAGTACTTC. Amino acids: CASSELTSGRIPVGDEQYF.